This T cell receptor (beta chain) is drawn from a study of T cells in localized non-small cell lung cancer. Study findings and constraints: It was uninvolved adjacent lung that showed the highest T cell clonality, exceeding tumor.

Germline-derived CDR1 and CDR2 are LNHDA and SQIVND (reference sequence). V was clipped by 10 bases and J by 6 bases; unmatched bases: 9. The CDR3 has 13 amino acids. Turning to this clone: Its antigen is not known.

The data were produced by immunoSEQ multiplex PCR, yet TCRdb's version contains in-frame clones alone and is incomplete. The profile covers roughly 33,000 clones, with 90% appearing a single time and under 4.5% taken by the ten largest. This specimen consisted of peripheral blood, obtained before any cancer treatment. The sequence derives from a man between 40 and 69 years old with stage I lung adenocarcinoma. V gene TRBV19 combines with J gene TRBJ1-5, with 7 bases fitting TRBD1. In DNA form, the CDR3 reads TGTGCCATCTCACAGGGGAGGGGTCAGCCCCAGCATTTT. Translating it yields CAISQGRGQPQHF.